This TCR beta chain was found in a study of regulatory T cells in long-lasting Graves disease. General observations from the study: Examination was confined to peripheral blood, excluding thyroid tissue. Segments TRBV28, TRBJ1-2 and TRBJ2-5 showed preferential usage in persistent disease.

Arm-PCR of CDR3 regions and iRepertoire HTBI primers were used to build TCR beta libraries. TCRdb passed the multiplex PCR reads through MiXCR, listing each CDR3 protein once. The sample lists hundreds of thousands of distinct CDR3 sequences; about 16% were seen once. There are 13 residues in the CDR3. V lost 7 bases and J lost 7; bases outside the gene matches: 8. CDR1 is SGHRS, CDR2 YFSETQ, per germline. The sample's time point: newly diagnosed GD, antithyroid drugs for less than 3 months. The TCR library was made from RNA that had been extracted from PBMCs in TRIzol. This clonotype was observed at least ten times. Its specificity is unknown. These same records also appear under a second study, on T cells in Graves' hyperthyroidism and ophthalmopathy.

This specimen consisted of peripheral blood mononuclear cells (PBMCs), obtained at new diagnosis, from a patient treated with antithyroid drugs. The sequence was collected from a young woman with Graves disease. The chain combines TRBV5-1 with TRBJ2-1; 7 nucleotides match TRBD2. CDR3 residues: CASSREGRNEQFF. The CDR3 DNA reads TGCGCCAGCTCGAGGGAGGGCCGTAATGAGCAGTTCTTC.